This TCR beta chain was sequenced for a study of cytomegalovirus exposure and HLA in healthy donors. Study-wide findings and caveats: Overall, around 150 TCR beta chains were annotated as cytomegalovirus-associated. CMV antigen specificity was confirmed in vitro for a few CMV-associated chains.

Primers: 60 Vbeta forward and 13 Jbeta reverse. In the original analysis: In a later analysis, 80 million or so unique TCR beta chains included roughly 11 million shared by two or more donors. Repertoires were generated with immunoSEQ multiplex PCR, while TCRdb's copy carries only in-frame clones and drops some. D and trimming were read from the DNA, whereas the V and J calls and clone size are those reported in that table. The top ten hold 4.5% to 7% of the sample, which has tens of thousands of clones, 78% seen once. CDR1 and CDR2 (germline): MNHNS, SASEGT. Trimming left V 7 bases short and J 4 bases short, with 13 bases between. This CDR3 is 13 amino acids long. This clone turned up a few times. Its antigen is currently unknown.

The V gene is TRBV6-1, the J gene TRBJ1-1; D remains unclear. Sample: PBMCs. The receptor's source is a male donor in good health and CMV-seropositive. In nucleotides, the CDR3 is TGTGCCAGCACACACTATGGAGCCACTGAAGCTTTCTTT. This sequence encodes CASTHYGATEAFF.